The T cell receptor beta chain described here comes from a study of response to subunit inactivated influenza vaccine. MiXCR, applied by TCRdb to the RT-PCR reads, yields one record per CDR3 protein. The sample includes roughly 500,000 distinct CDR3 sequences, roughly a quarter seen only once; the top ten take 2.5% to 3%. The CDR3 runs 14 residues. V was cut by 0 bases and J by 7 bases, with 13 bases left in between. Per germline, CDR1 SGHRS and CDR2 YFSETQ. These data were also reused for a study on T cells expressing NK-cell markers. This second study says: It was by 5'RACE template switching with UMIs that TCR beta cDNA was made. CD3+CD56+NKG2C+, CD3+CD56+NKG2C- and CD3+CD56-NKG2C+ T cells, once sorted, supplied the TCR beta repertoires. Researchers report these clonotypes also headed the CD3+CD56-NKG2C+ fraction in a few donors.

This TCR was recovered from a man between 45 and 60 years old who received an inactivated influenza vaccine. This chain joins TRBV5-1 and TRBJ1-2, with D possibly TRBD1 on 5 matching bases. The source material was CD4+ T cells sorted from PBMCs, sampled roughly 13 days after vaccination. Here the CDR3 DNA reads TGCGCCAGCAGCTTGGAATCAGGGACCAGTGGCTACACCTTC. It yields the protein CASSLESGTSGYTF.